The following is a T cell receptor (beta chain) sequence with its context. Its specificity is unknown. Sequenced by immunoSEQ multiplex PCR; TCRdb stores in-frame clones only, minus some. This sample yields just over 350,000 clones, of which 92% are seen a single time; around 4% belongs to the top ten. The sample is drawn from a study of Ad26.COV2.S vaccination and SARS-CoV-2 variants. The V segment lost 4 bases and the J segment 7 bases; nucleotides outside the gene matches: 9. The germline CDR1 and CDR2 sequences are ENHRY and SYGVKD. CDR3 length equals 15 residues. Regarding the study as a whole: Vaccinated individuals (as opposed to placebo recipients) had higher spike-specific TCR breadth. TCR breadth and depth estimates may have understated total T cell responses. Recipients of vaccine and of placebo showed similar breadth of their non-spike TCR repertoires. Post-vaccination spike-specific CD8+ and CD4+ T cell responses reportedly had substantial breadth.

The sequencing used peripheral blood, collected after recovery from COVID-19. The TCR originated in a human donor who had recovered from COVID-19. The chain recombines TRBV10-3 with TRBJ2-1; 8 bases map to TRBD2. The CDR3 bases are TGTGCCATCAGTGGTCCGGGGGGGCCAGTGAATGAGCAGTTCTTC. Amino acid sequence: CAISGPGGPVNEQFF.